The T cell receptor beta chain under discussion was sequenced for a study of post-analysis software for immune sequencing data. Background on the study: The courses of disease that were included comprised relapsing-remitting, secondary progressive and progressive-relapsing multiple sclerosis.

General study points: Comparison of patients with controls showed roughly five TRBV segments more frequent in patients, TRBV5-6, TRBV5-1 and TRBV20-1 among them. Controls significantly exceeded multiple sclerosis patients in normalized Chao1 diversity. F measure clustering grouped samples strongly by preparation batch.

As to this clonotype: The target antigen is unknown.

Prepared TCR beta cDNA libraries contained unique molecular identifiers. Starting from around 0.96 to 9.9 million T cells, the study yielded roughly 0.5 million cDNA molecules. TCRdb re-called the PCR reads through MiXCR, storing one row per CDR3 protein. Seen here are fewer than 850,000 distinct CDR3 sequences, roughly 27% observed once, and the top ten hold roughly 0.53%. CDR1 and CDR2 (germline): MNHEY, SVGEGT. This CDR3 is built from 14 residues. Deletions cut 8 bases from V and 3 bases from J, with 14 bases between. This chain links TRBV6-2 or TRBV6-3 with TRBJ2-1; D possibly corresponds to TRBD2 (7 bases). Sequencing was performed on blood. This receptor was taken from a girl aged 5 to 17 with multiple sclerosis. The CDR3 sequence is CASAEGGLYNEQFF. Here the CDR3 DNA reads TGTGCCAGCGCCGAGGGGGGGCTCTACAATGAGCAGTTCTTC.